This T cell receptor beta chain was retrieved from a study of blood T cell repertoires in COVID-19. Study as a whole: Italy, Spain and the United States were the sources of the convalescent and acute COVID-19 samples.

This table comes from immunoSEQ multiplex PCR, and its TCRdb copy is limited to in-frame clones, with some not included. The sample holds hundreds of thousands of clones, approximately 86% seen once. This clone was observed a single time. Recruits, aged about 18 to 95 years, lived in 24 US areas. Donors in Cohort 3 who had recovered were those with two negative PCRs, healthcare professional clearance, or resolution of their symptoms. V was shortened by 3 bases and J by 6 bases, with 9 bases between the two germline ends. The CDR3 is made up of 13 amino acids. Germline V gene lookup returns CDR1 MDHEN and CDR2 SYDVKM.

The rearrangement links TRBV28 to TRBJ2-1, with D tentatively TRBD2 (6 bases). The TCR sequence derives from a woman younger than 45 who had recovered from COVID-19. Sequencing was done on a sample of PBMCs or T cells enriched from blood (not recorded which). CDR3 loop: CASSFGTVNEQFF. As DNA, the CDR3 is TGTGCCAGCAGTTTTGGGACTGTCAATGAGCAGTTCTTC.